Below are 25 T cell receptor beta chains sequenced from a single sample in a study of beta chain features in type 1 diabetes. Study outcomes and limitations: Across all four CD4+ subsets, people with type 1 diabetes showed modestly shorter TCRB CDR3s.

What these receptors recognize is not known. Expressed TCRB transcripts were sequenced because the isolated RNA had all been reverse transcribed beforehand. The repertoire was sequenced with immunoSEQ multiplex PCR; TCRdb's copy has only in-frame clones and lacks some. The sample records around 130,000 clones, around 9% being singletons. Sequenced material: central memory CD4+ T cells from blood. The receptors shown here come from a young man with type 1 diabetes.

This clone has only a few counts. V is TRBV30 and J is TRBJ2-1; 9 bases are a match to TRBD2. Trimming at V came to 3 bases and at J to 9 bases, leaving 6 bases not matched to a gene. The CDR3 has 13 residues. The germline gives CDR1 GTSNPN, CDR2 SVGIG (reference sequence). The CDR3 DNA sequence: TGTGCCTGGAGCTACAGAGCGGGGGGTGAGCAGTTCTTC. It translates to CAWSYRAGGEQFF. Supplemented by reference TRBV30 and TRBJ2-1, the full variable domain reads SQTIHQWPATLVQPVGSPLSLECTVEGTSNPNLYWYRQAAGRGLQLLFYSVGIGQISSEVPQNLSASRPQDRQFILSSKKLLLSDSGFYLCAWSYRAGGEQFFGPGTRLTVL.

The CDR3 is CASSLEAGWNTEAFF. CDR3 nucleotide sequence: TGCGCCAGCAGCTTGGAGGCAGGCTGGAACACTGAAGCTTTCTTT. The V call is TRBV5-1, the J call TRBJ1-1; D uncertain. The ends were cut back, 0 bases at V and 1 base at J, with 10 bases in the middle. This CDR3 contains 15 residues. Germline assignment: CDR1 SGHRS and CDR2 YFSETQ.

This clone was counted once. The genes are TRBV6-6 and TRBJ2-3, with D maybe TRBD2 (5 bases). The V end was cut by 8 bases, the J end by 6 bases, with 18 bases between. The CDR3 spans 14 residues. The germline gives CDR1 MNHNY, CDR2 SVGAGI (reference sequence). CDR3 sequence: CASGSGGPRDTQYF. The CDR3 DNA reads TGTGCCAGCGGCTCAGGAGGCCCTCGGGATACGCAGTATTTT.

This clone was picked up a small number of times. At the DNA level, this CDR3 is encoded by other sequences in the same sample as well. The chain uses TRBV2 and TRBJ2-2, with 7 positions matching TRBD1. The CDR3 totals 13 residues. The V gene's germline CDR1 is SNHLY and CDR2 FYNNEI. V dropped 5 bases and J dropped 5; count of bases not matched to a gene: 2. CDR3 sequence reads: CASSRQGTGELFF. CDR3 coding DNA: TGTGCCAGCAGTCGACAGGGAACCGGGGAGCTGTTTTTT.

This clone occurred a few times. The CDR3 protein is CASSQLAGGSEQFF. The CDR3 coding sequence is TGTGCCAGCAGCCAACTAGCGGGGGGGAGTGAGCAGTTCTTC. The chain carries TRBV7-9 and TRBJ2-1; 13 nucleotides agree with TRBD2. The ends lost 5 bases at V and 9 bases at J; junction bases unmatched: 4. This CDR3 is 14 amino acids long. CDR1 and CDR2 (germline): SEHNR, FQNEAQ (reference sequence).

The table lists this clone with a few counts. The rearrangement joins TRBV28 to TRBJ2-1; 7 nucleotides match TRBD2. Per germline, CDR1 MDHEN and CDR2 SYDVKM. V shed 4 bases and J 5 bases; nucleotides not matched to a gene: 5. The CDR3 has 14 residues. CDR3 sequence reads: CASSWGGDHNEQFF. Here the CDR3 DNA reads TGTGCCAGCAGTTGGGGGGGGGACCACAATGAGCAGTTCTTC.

This clone has only a few counts. The gene calls are TRBV6-6 and TRBJ1-2, with D perhaps matching TRBD1 (6 bases). This CDR3 has 12 residues. The germline V and J ends were trimmed by 5 bases and 4 bases, with 8 bases remaining between them. In germline, CDR1 is MNHNY, CDR2 SVGAGI (reference sequence). Here the CDR3 reads CASSQTGYGYTF. CDR3 nucleotides: TGTGCCAGCAGTCAGACAGGCTATGGCTACACCTTC.

This clone was picked up a small number of times. The V and J genes are TRBV29-1 and TRBJ1-2; D remains unclear. V shed 6 bases and J shed 7 bases, with 12 bases lying between them. Germline CDR1 and CDR2: SQVTM and ANQGSEA. CDR3 length: 11 residues. The CDR3 is CSVGRGIGYTF. In DNA, the CDR3 is TGCAGCGTCGGCCGGGGAATTGGCTACACCTTC. The full variable domain, in which reference TRBV29-1 and TRBJ1-2 provide the parts outside the CDR3, is SAVISQKPSRDICQRGTSLTIQCQVDSQVTMMFWYRQQPGQSLTLIATANQGSEATYESGFVIDKFPISRPNLTFSTLTVSNMSPEDSSIYLCSVGRGIGYTFGSGTRLTVV.

This clone appeared a few times. This chain connects TRBV4-3 to TRBJ2-1; weak D call: TRBD1 (5 bases). V was pared by 0 bases and J by 5 bases, with 8 bases between. In germline, CDR1 is LGHNA, CDR2 YSLEER. The CDR3 covers 14 residues. The CDR3 region has the DNA TGCGCCAGCAGCCAAGATCCCAGGGACAATGAGCAGTTCTTC. Translated: CASSQDPRDNEQFF.

This clone occurred a few times. The chain is built from TRBV9 and TRBJ2-3, with D possibly TRBD2 on 6 matching bases. The CDR3 is 13 residues long. V was cut by 6 bases and J by 5 bases, with 13 bases left in between. Germline CDR1 reads SGDLS; CDR2 reads YYNGEE. Here the CDR3 reads CASNLGGRDTQYF. CDR3 nucleotides: TGTGCCAGCAACCTTGGAGGGCGAGATACGCAGTATTTT.

This clone was counted between two and nine times. This chain uses TRBV19 with TRBJ1-1; D is ambiguous. The length of the CDR3 is 15 residues. Trimming pared 3 bases from V and 1 base from J, leaving 12 bases between. Germline V lookup: CDR1 LNHDA, CDR2 SQIVND (reference sequence). As DNA, the CDR3 is TGTGCCAGTAGTATTGATGTCAGACAGAACACTGAAGCTTTCTTT. Protein product: CASSIDVRQNTEAFF.

The rearrangement joins TRBV2 to TRBJ1-6; D is undetermined. Germline V CDR1 and CDR2: SNHLY, FYNNEI. This CDR3 has 14 residues. Trimming took 8 bases from V and 7 from J, leaving 15 bases between them. CDR3 in amino acids: CASGRDFQNSPLHF. The DNA for the CDR3 is TGTGCCAGCGGTAGAGACTTTCAGAATTCACCCCTCCACTTT.

The V gene is TRBV7-9, the J gene TRBJ2-2, with TRBD1 matching 9 bases. The V gene end was trimmed by 4 bases and the J gene end by 2 bases; junction bases not matched to a gene: 14. The V gene's germline CDR1 is SEHNR and CDR2 FQNEAQ (reference sequence). This CDR3 comprises 19 residues. The CDR3 nucleotides are TGTGCCAGCAGCTCGGGACAGGGTAATTGGAAAACCAACACCGGGGAGCTGTTTTTT. It translates to CASSSGQGNWKTNTGELFF. The full variable domain, its missing parts supplied by reference TRBV7-9 and TRBJ2-2, is DTGVSQNPRHKITKRGQNVTFRCDPISEHNRLYWYRQTLGQGPEFLTYFQNEAQLEKSRLLSDRFSAERPKGSFSTLEIQRTEQGDSAMYLCASSSGQGNWKTNTGELFFGEGSRLTVL.

The genes are TRBV6-5 and TRBJ1-6; no definite D call. V lost 6 bases and J 8 bases, leaving 17 bases between the germline ends. Looked up from germline, CDR1 is MNHEY and CDR2 is SVGAGI. The CDR3 totals 15 residues. The DNA for the CDR3 is TGTGCCAGCAGCCGCTCAGGCCTGAGGGATTCACCCCTCCACTTT. It yields the protein CASSRSGLRDSPLHF.

The gene calls are TRBV29-1 and TRBJ1-1; 8 nucleotides align to TRBD1. Germline loops: CDR1 SQVTM, CDR2 ANQGSEA. J lost 2 bases, V lost 2 bases, and 7 bases had no gene match. This CDR3 contains 15 residues. CDR3 nucleotide sequence: TGCAGCGTTGAAAAAGGGGCAGGGGGCAACACTGAAGCTTTCTTT. Its protein product is CSVEKGAGGNTEAFF.

This clone has just a few counts. The genes are TRBV19 and TRBJ2-3; possibly TRBD2 for D (6 bases). The CDR3 is made up of 14 amino acids. The germline V gene encodes CDR1 LNHDA and CDR2 SQIVND (reference sequence). V lost 3 bases to trimming and J lost 3 bases, with 10 bases between them. The CDR3 loop is CASSMGGETDTQYF. The CDR3 DNA is TGTGCCAGTAGTATGGGCGGGGAAACAGATACGCAGTATTTT.

The V call is TRBV5-6, the J call TRBJ1-1; tentative D call: TRBD1 (6 bases). V lost 0 bases to trimming and J lost 9 bases, with 18 bases between them. The CDR3 totals 15 residues. Germline V gene sequence: CDR1 SGHDT, CDR2 YYEEEE. The CDR3 region is CASSLGGTGSIQAFF. The DNA of the CDR3 is TGTGCCAGCAGCTTGGGGGGTACAGGGTCAATTCAAGCTTTCTTT. Together with reference TRBV5-6 and TRBJ1-1, the CDR3 gives the full variable domain: DAGVTQSPTHLIKTRGQQVTLRCSPKSGHDTVSWYQQALGQGPQFIFQYYEEEERQRGNFPDRFSGHQFPNYSSELNVNALLLGDSALYLCASSLGGTGSIQAFFGQGTRLTVV.

The chain is built from TRBV14 and TRBJ2-4; 7 positions match TRBD1. The junction had 6 bases not matched to a gene; V was cut back by 1 base and J by 3 bases. Germline values: CDR1 SGHDN, CDR2 FVKESK. The CDR3 extends over 16 amino acids. This CDR3 is CASSQVTGVGKNIQYF. As DNA, the CDR3 is TGTGCCAGCAGCCAAGTTACAGGGGTTGGCAAAAACATTCAGTACTTC.

The chain couples TRBV7-8 to TRBJ2-7; D perhaps matches TRBD2 (6 bases). Germline-derived CDR1 and CDR2 are SGHVS and FQNEAQ. Trimming took 1 base from V and 1 from J, leaving 11 bases between them. This CDR3 comprises 15 residues. The CDR3 loop is CASSLVRGRSYEQYF. In DNA form, the CDR3 reads TGTGCCAGCAGCTTAGTTCGGGGGAGGTCCTACGAGCAGTACTTC.

This clone occurred a few times. The chain recombines TRBV7-3 with TRBJ2-3, with D tentatively TRBD1 (5 bases). The CDR3 consists of 14 residues. CDR1 is SGHTA, CDR2 FQGTGA, per germline. With 5 bases removed from V and 2 bases from J, the gap between germline ends came to 11 bases. As DNA, the CDR3 is TGTGCCAGCAGCCTCGGACACTCCACAGATACGCAGTATTTT. Its protein is CASSLGHSTDTQYF.

The gene calls are TRBV7-6 and TRBJ2-6; possibly TRBD1 for D (5 bases). Germline loops: CDR1 SGHVS, CDR2 FNYEAQ. The CDR3 has 15 amino acids. V was shortened by 2 bases and J by 3 bases, with 8 bases between the two germline ends. CDR3 sequence: CASSLSTGGANVLTF. The DNA for the CDR3 is TGTGCCAGCAGCTTATCCACAGGTGGGGCCAACGTCCTGACTTTC.

This clone was counted between two and nine times. This chain links TRBV29-1 with TRBJ2-3, with 7 nucleotides matching TRBD1. This CDR3 is 15 amino acids long. Germline CDR1 and CDR2: SQVTM and ANQGSEA. Losses at the gene ends were 7 bases for V and 2 bases for J; bases not matched to a gene: 12. This CDR3 reads CSGQPRTGTTDTQYF. The CDR3 bases are TGCAGCGGCCAACCCAGGACAGGTACCACAGATACGCAGTATTTT.

Regarding this clone: Other DNA sequences in this specimen translate into the identical CDR3. The V gene is TRBV12-5, the J gene TRBJ1-5; D gene unclear. Per germline, CDR1 LGHNT and CDR2 FRNRAP. V dropped 6 bases and J dropped 4 bases, with 7 bases sitting between them. The CDR3 totals 12 residues. CDR3 DNA sequence: TGTGCTAGTGGCTCCCGTAATCAGCCCCAGCATTTT. Residues: CASGSRNQPQHF.

The chain carries TRBV18 and TRBJ2-5; weak D call: TRBD1 (5 bases). This CDR3 has 15 amino acids. Deletions cut 1 base from V and 0 bases from J, with 9 bases between. CDR1 KGHSH and CDR2 LQKENI come from the germline V gene. The CDR3 here is CASSPLVRDQETQYF. For the CDR3, the DNA is TGTGCCAGCTCACCACTAGTCAGGGACCAAGAGACCCAGTACTTC.

This clone was found a few times. The rearrangement joins TRBV5-1 to TRBJ1-1; 8 bases match TRBD1. After removal of 4 bases from V and 7 bases from J, the junction contained 6 bases not matched to a gene. The CDR3 runs 13 residues. Germline V gene lookup returns CDR1 SGHRS and CDR2 YFSETQ. In DNA, the CDR3 is TGCGCCAGCAGCCTTGACAGGGGCAGTGAAGCTTTCTTT. Translation gives CASSLDRGSEAFF.